The 27 T cell receptor beta chains reported below all come from one sample, sequenced in a study of OX40 agonist ivuxolimab in advanced cancers. TCRdb's table, derived via immunoSEQ multiplex PCR, lists solely in-frame clones and lacks some. The sample records approximately 73,000 clones, 86% being singletons. The sequencing here drew on CD4+ or CD8+ T cells sorted from blood, taken in a trial of the OX40 agonist ivuxolimab. Receptors were obtained from an adult with an advanced solid tumor such as melanoma, head and neck, liver or kidney cancer.

The chain is built from TRBV19 and TRBJ1-1, with 9 bases aligning to TRBD1. The CDR3 has 16 residues. Per the germline V gene, CDR1 is LNHDA and CDR2 is SQIVND (reference sequence). V shed 6 bases, J shed 5 bases, and the junction held 13 bases outside the gene matches. CDR3 in DNA: TGTGCCAGTAGCCTGAATCGACAGGGGGGGAAGACTGAAGCTTTCTTT. Its protein is CASSLNRQGGKTEAFF.

This sequence joins TRBV5-5 and TRBJ1-6; TRBD1 aligns across 12 bases. CDR1 is SGHKS and CDR2 is YYEKEE in the germline V gene (reference sequence). This CDR3 comprises 15 residues. V was pared by 0 bases and J by 13 bases, with 5 bases of the junction left unmatched. This CDR3 reads CASSLVGDRGQPLHF. The CDR3 nucleotides are TGTGCCAGCAGCTTGGTTGGGGACAGGGGGCAGCCCCTCCACTTT.

This rearrangement joins TRBV28 to TRBJ2-7; no clear D. Deletions cut 6 bases from V and 5 bases from J, with 11 bases between. This CDR3 spans 12 amino acids. Germline V gene data show CDR1 as MDHEN and CDR2 as SYDVKM. The CDR3 DNA reads as TGTGCCAGCAGCAACCTCTTCCACGAGCAGTACTTC. Protein product: CASSNLFHEQYF.

The chain carries TRBV7-2 and TRBJ2-3; D gene ambiguous. The CDR3 loop spans 11 amino acids. Germline CDR1 is SGHTA and CDR2 is FQGNSA. V was cut by 5 bases and J by 5 bases, with 5 bases left in between. Here the CDR3 reads CASSVGDTQYF. The CDR3 DNA sequence: TGTGCCAGCAGCGTGGGAGATACGCAGTATTTT.

The chain combines TRBV30 with TRBJ2-7; maybe TRBD1 (7 bases). CDR1 GTSNPN and CDR2 SVGIG come from the germline V gene (reference sequence). The CDR3 contains 14 residues. Trimming left V 2 bases short and J 5 bases short, with 16 bases between. CDR3 coding DNA: TGTGCCTGGAGTAGGGGGCAGGGGGGTAACGAGCAGTACTTC. Amino acids: CAWSRGQGGNEQYF.

The chain uses TRBV11-3 and TRBJ2-7; D call uncertain. The germline V and J ends were trimmed by 3 bases and 6 bases, with 9 bases remaining between them. CDR1 SGHNT and CDR2 YENEEA come from the germline V gene. The CDR3 is 12 amino acids. This CDR3 reads CASSFELGEQYF. In nucleotides, the CDR3 is TGTGCCAGCAGCTTTGAATTGGGCGAGCAGTACTTC.

The chain couples TRBV11-3 to TRBJ2-2, with a possible D match to TRBD1 (6 bases). This CDR3 spans 17 amino acids. V was clipped by 1 base and J by 6 bases, with 18 bases between them. CDR1 is SGHNT, CDR2 YENEEA, per germline. CDR3 coding DNA: TGTGCCAGCAGCTTAGGCCCAGGGGTTTTCGGGTCCGGGGAGCTGTTTTTT. Protein sequence: CASSLGPGVFGSGELFF.

CDR3 nucleotides: TGTGCCAGTACCTCCCCATGGGGAGTCTCCTACGAGCAGTACTTC. It translates to CASTSPWGVSYEQYF. The rearrangement uses TRBV19 and TRBJ2-7, with TRBD2 as a possible D gene (5 bases). CDR3 size: 15 residues. Trimming removed 7 bases at V and 0 bases at J, with 16 bases between. Germline V gives CDR1 LNHDA, CDR2 SQIVND (reference sequence).

The chain combines TRBV30 with TRBJ1-1; D unresolved. CDR3 size: 12 residues. The germline CDR1 and CDR2 sequences are GTSNPN and SVGIG (reference sequence). V gave up 1 base and J gave up 9 bases, with 12 bases separating them. The CDR3 sequence is CAWSEEREKAFF. CDR3 DNA: TGTGCCTGGAGTGAAGAAAGGGAGAAAGCTTTCTTT.

The chain combines TRBV5-4 with TRBJ1-1; D is ambiguous. The length of the CDR3 is 13 residues. With 5 bases removed from V and 3 bases from J, the gap between germline ends came to 11 bases. Germline V gives CDR1 SGHNT, CDR2 YYREEE (reference sequence). CDR3: CASRLRRDTEAFF. The CDR3 DNA reads as TGTGCCAGCAGACTTAGGCGGGACACTGAAGCTTTCTTT.

The V call is TRBV4-2, the J call TRBJ2-1; TRBD2 matches at 8 bases. CDR1 and CDR2 (germline): LGHNA, YNFKEQ. This CDR3 region has 15 residues. J was trimmed by 3 bases and V by 4 bases; bases with no gene match: 5. The DNA for the CDR3 is TGTGCCAGCAGCCCCTTCAGCGGGGGCTACAATGAGCAGTTCTTC. Translated, it gives CASSPFSGGYNEQFF.

J is TRBJ2-3 and V is TRBV29-1, with TRBD2 identical over 7 bases. Trimming at V came to 6 bases and at J to 2 bases, leaving 8 bases not matched to a gene. The germline V gene encodes CDR1 SQVTM and CDR2 ANQGSEA. The length of the CDR3 is 14 residues. DNA of the CDR3: TGCAGCGTAGACGGGGGGACTAACACAGATACGCAGTATTTT. It translates to CSVDGGTNTDTQYF.

The chain has TRBV6-1 and TRBJ1-5, with TRBD1 identical over 8 bases. Trimming cost V 6 bases and J 6 bases; bases outside gene matches: 10. The germline gives CDR1 MNHNS, CDR2 SASEGT. The CDR3 runs 15 residues. CDR3 loop: CASRGWDRSFQPQHF. CDR3 bases: TGTGCCAGCAGGGGTTGGGACAGGTCCTTTCAGCCCCAGCATTTT.

The rearrangement links TRBV18 to TRBJ1-6, with D possibly matching TRBD1 (5 bases). The V gene's germline CDR1 is KGHSH and CDR2 LQKENI. CDR3 length equals 14 residues. Trimming removed 6 bases from V and 4 bases from J, with 10 bases in between. Here the CDR3 DNA reads TGTGCCAGCTCCGCGGGGCCGTATAATTCACCCCTCCACTTT. Amino acid sequence: CASSAGPYNSPLHF. Full variable domain (remainder filled in from reference TRBV18 and TRBJ1-6): NAGVMQNPRHLVRRRGQEARLRCSPMKGHSHVYWYRQLPEEGLKFMVYLQKENIIDESGMPKERFSAEFPKEGPSILRIQQVVRGDSAAYFCASSAGPYNSPLHFGNGTRLTVT.

The chain links TRBV27 to TRBJ2-1; 10 bases agree with TRBD2. CDR3 size: 15 residues. Germline values: CDR1 MNHEY, CDR2 SMNVEV (reference sequence). The V and J ends lost 5 bases and 10 bases, in that order; junction bases with no gene match: 11. CDR3 in amino acids: CASSPLAGLAIEQFF. The CDR3 DNA reads TGTGCCAGCAGTCCACTGGCGGGACTAGCGATAGAGCAGTTCTTC.

This clone occurred once. The chain links TRBV5-4 to TRBJ2-5; TRBD2 is a possible D gene (7 bases). V lost 1 base, J lost 5 bases, and 18 bases lay in between. CDR3 length equals 16 residues. Germline V gives CDR1 SGHNT, CDR2 YYREEE (reference sequence). CDR3 sequence (DNA): TGTGCCAGCAGCTTGTCCCTGGGGGGGGCCGCGGAGACCCAGTACTTC. As protein: CASSLSLGGAAETQYF.

The chain employs TRBV7-2 and TRBJ2-5; D gene ambiguous. This CDR3 has 13 amino acids. Germline CDR1 SGHTA, CDR2 FQGNSA. The V end lost 3 bases, the J end lost 7 bases, and 12 bases lay between the germline ends. Here the CDR3 DNA reads TGTGCCAGCAGCTTCGGCCCACTGGGGACCCAGTACTTC. Translating gives CASSFGPLGTQYF. Complete variable domain (other parts from reference TRBV7-2 and TRBJ2-5): GAGVSQSPSNKVTEKGKDVELRCDPISGHTALYWYRQSLGQGLEFLIYFQGNSAPDKSGLPSDRFSAERTGGSVSTLTIQRTQQEDSAVYLCASSFGPLGTQYFGPGTRLLVL.

The CDR3 here is CASSHRGDYGYTF. The CDR3 DNA sequence: TGTGCCAGCAGCCACAGGGGGGACTATGGCTACACCTTC. The genes are TRBV5-4 and TRBJ1-2, with 8 positions matching TRBD1. Unmatched junction bases numbered 2, after V lost 4 bases and J lost 3 bases. This CDR3 has 13 residues. Germline CDR1 and CDR2: SGHNT and YYREEE (reference sequence).

This clone was picked up one time. V and J are TRBV7-2 and TRBJ2-7, with 9 bases identical to TRBD1. CDR3 length: 15 residues. Germline V gene lookup returns CDR1 SGHTA and CDR2 FQGNSA. With 5 bases clipped from V and 6 bases from J, the junction kept 11 bases outside the gene matches. The chain's CDR3 is CASSANGGQGFEQYF. CDR3 in DNA: TGTGCCAGCAGCGCCAACGGGGGACAGGGATTCGAGCAGTACTTC.

This sequence joins TRBV19 and TRBJ1-1, with 8 bases aligning to TRBD1. The CDR3 has 15 residues. V lost 4 bases and J lost 3; bases outside the gene matches: 7. In germline, CDR1 is LNHDA, CDR2 SQIVND (reference sequence). This CDR3 reads CASSRRNRGDTEAFF. DNA for the CDR3: TGTGCCAGTAGTAGGAGGAACAGGGGGGACACTGAAGCTTTCTTT.

The rearrangement uses TRBV19 and TRBJ2-2; D is uncertain. CDR3 length: 15 amino acids. Germline values: CDR1 LNHDA, CDR2 SQIVND (reference sequence). The V gene lost 4 bases and the J gene lost 6 bases, with 15 bases spanning the gap. Here the CDR3 DNA reads TGTGCCAGTAGTACTCGGCAGCCACTCTCCGGGGAGCTGTTTTTT. It encodes CASSTRQPLSGELFF.

This clone showed up just once. V gene TRBV18 combines with J gene TRBJ2-3; 11 bases match TRBD1. The CDR3 runs 15 residues. CDR1 is KGHSH and CDR2 is LQKENI in the germline V gene. The V and J ends lost 7 bases and 4 bases, in that order; junction bases with no gene match: 7. The CDR3 coding sequence is TGTGCCAGCTACTCTGGGACAGGGGGTTCAGATACGCAGTATTTT. It codes for CASYSGTGGSDTQYF.

This chain connects TRBV7-3 to TRBJ2-3, with TRBD2 matching 8 bases. CDR1 and CDR2 (germline): SGHTA, FQGTGA. Trimming cost V 1 base and J 1 base; bases outside gene matches: 1. CDR3 length: 15 residues. The CDR3 region is CASSLNSGGTDTQYF. In nucleotides, the CDR3 is TGTGCCAGCAGCTTAAATAGCGGGGGCACAGATACGCAGTATTTT.

The chain recombines TRBV7-6 with TRBJ2-7; the D gene could be TRBD1 or TRBD2 (5 bases each). The CDR3 has 14 amino acids. The V and J ends lost 5 bases and 4 bases respectively, with 15 bases between them. Germline V gene sequence: CDR1 SGHVS, CDR2 FNYEAQ. CDR3 residues: CASSPRDGIYEQYF. DNA for the CDR3: TGTGCCAGCAGCCCCCGGGACGGGATATACGAGCAGTACTTC.

This rearrangement joins TRBV9 to TRBJ1-2; D ambiguous. The CDR3 extends over 16 amino acids. Germline V CDR1 and CDR2: SGDLS, YYNGEE. Between the trimmed V and J ends, which lost 0 bases and 7 bases, there was a span of 19 bases. In DNA form, the CDR3 reads TGTGCCAGCAGCGTAGCATCCGGGAGGAGATACGCTGGCTACACCTTC. This sequence encodes CASSVASGRRYAGYTF.

This clone was seen a single time. The chain employs TRBV7-9 and TRBJ1-2; 7 bases fit TRBD1. In germline, CDR1 is SEHNR, CDR2 FQNEAQ (reference sequence). V shed 0 bases and J 4 bases; nucleotides not matched to a gene: 2. The CDR3 covers 14 residues. The CDR3 loop is CASSLAAGGYGYTF. For the CDR3, the DNA is TGTGCCAGCAGCTTAGCGGCAGGGGGCTATGGCTACACCTTC.

J is TRBJ2-3 and V is TRBV5-6; the match to TRBD1 covers 9 bases. Trimming cost V 4 bases and J 2 bases; bases outside gene matches: 5. The V gene's germline CDR1 is SGHDT and CDR2 YYEEEE. The CDR3 has 15 residues. The CDR3 here is CASSPRTGATDTQYF. CDR3 in DNA: TGTGCCAGCAGCCCCCGGACAGGGGCCACAGATACGCAGTATTTT.